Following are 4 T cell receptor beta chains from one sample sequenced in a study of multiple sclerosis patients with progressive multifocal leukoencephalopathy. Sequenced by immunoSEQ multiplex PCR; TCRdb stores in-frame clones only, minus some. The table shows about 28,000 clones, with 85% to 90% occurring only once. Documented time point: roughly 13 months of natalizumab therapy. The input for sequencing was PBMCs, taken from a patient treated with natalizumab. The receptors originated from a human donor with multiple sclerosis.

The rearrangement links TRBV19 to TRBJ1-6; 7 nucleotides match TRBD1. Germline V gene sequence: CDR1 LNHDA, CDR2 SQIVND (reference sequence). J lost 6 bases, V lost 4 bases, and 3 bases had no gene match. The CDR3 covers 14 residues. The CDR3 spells CASSTTGSNSPLHF. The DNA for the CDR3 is TGTGCCAGTAGTACGACAGGGTCTAATTCACCCCTCCACTTT.

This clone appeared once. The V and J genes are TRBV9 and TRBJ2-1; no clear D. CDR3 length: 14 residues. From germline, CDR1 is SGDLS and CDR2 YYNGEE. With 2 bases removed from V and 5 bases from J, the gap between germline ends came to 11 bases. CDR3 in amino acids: CASSVSGLNNEQFF. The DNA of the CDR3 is TGTGCCAGCAGCGTCTCTGGGTTAAACAATGAGCAGTTCTTC.

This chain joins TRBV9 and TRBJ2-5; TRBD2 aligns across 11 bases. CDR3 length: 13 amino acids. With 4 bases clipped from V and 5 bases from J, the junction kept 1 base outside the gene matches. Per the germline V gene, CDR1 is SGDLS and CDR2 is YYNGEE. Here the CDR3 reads CASSSSGGETQYF. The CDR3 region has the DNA TGTGCCAGCAGCTCTAGCGGGGGGGAGACCCAGTACTTC.

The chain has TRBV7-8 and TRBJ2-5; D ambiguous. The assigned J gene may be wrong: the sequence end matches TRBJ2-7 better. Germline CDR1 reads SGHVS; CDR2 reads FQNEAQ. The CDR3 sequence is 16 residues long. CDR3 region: CASSSPRSSTPYEQYF. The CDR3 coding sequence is TGTGCCAGCAGCTCACCCAGGTCTTCAACTCCCTACGAGCAGTACTTC.